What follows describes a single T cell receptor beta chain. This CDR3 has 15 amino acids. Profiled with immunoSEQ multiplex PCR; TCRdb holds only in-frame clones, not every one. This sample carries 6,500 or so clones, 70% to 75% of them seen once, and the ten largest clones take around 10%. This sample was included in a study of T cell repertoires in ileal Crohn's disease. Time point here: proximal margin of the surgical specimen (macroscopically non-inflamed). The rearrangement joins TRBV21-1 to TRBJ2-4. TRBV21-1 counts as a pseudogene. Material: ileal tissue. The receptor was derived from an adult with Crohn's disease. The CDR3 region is CASTSDVKPKNIQYF. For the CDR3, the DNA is TGTGCCAGCACCTCGGATGTTAAGCCAAAAAACATTCAGTACTTC.